The 18 T cell receptor beta chains below were found in one sample sequenced in a study of human T cells and chemical hapten exposure. Time point of the sample: pre-sensitization, week 0. The treatment is: therapeutic diphenylcyclopropenone sensitization with weekly scalp DPC. TCRdb re-called the RACE reads through MiXCR, storing one row per CDR3 protein. The table shows 85,000 to 90,000 distinct CDR3 sequences, with approximately 9.9% occurring only once. The starting material was whole blood, obtained in connection with sensitization to the hapten diphenylcyclopropenone (DPC). The receptors stem from a woman in her forties with alopecia areata. Some clones in this sample may be carry-over from other donors' samples.

This clonotype was picked up many times. V usage is TRBV6-2 or TRBV6-3 and J usage is TRBJ2-7; perhaps TRBD1 as D (5 bases). Germline V gives CDR1 MNHEY, CDR2 SVGEGT. Trimming removed 6 bases at V and 4 bases at J, with 16 bases between. This CDR3 contains 14 residues. The CDR3 bases are TGTGCCAGCAGCTACGATGACAGAGTTTACGAGCAGTACTTC. It encodes CASSYDDRVYEQYF.

This clonotype was counted only a few times. The chain links TRBV19 to TRBJ2-3, with TRBD2 identical over 14 bases. This CDR3 has 17 residues. Unmatched junction bases numbered 7, after V lost 4 bases and J lost 4 bases. The germline V gene encodes CDR1 LNHDA and CDR2 SQIVND (reference sequence). The DNA for the CDR3 is TGTGCCAGTAGTACCCGGACTAGCGGGGGGATGTCAGATACGCAGTATTTT. Translating gives CASSTRTSGGMSDTQYF.

The chain is built from TRBV20-1 and TRBJ1-4, with D unresolved. The CDR3 has 13 residues. Trimming took off 1 base at V and 5 bases at J, with 8 bases between the two ends. Germline values: CDR1 DFQATT, CDR2 SNEGSKA (reference sequence). The CDR3 DNA reads TGCAGTGCTAGAGCCGTCCCAAATGAAAAACTGTTTTTT. Translating gives CSARAVPNEKLFF.

In regard to this clonotype: A much larger clone lies one base from this, so it may be a read error. This chain links TRBV12-3 or TRBV12-4 with TRBJ2-3; TRBD2 agrees at 8 bases. This CDR3 contains 14 residues. The CDR3, as DNA: TGTGCCAGCAGCCCCGGGAGGGAGAGAGATACGCTGTATTTT. Amino acids: CASSPGRERDTLYF.

This clonotype was detected ten times or more. The V call is TRBV18, the J call TRBJ2-7; D remains unclear. Germline CDR1 KGHSH, CDR2 LQKENI. This CDR3 is built from 13 residues. With 3 bases removed from V and 4 bases from J, the gap between germline ends came to 10 bases. The CDR3 DNA reads TGTGCCAGCTCACCGGGGTATACATACGAGCAGTACTTC. This translates into CASSPGYTYEQYF.

V usage is TRBV12-3 or TRBV12-4 and J usage is TRBJ2-6; D unclear. The V gene lost 6 bases and the J gene lost 4 bases, with 19 bases spanning the gap. The CDR3 length is 17 residues. CDR3: CASSSLPRFVGANVLTF. The DNA for the CDR3 is TGTGCCAGCAGCTCTCTGCCCCGGTTCGTCGGGGCCAACGTCCTGACTTTC.

CDR3 DNA: TGTGCCAGCAGTTACTCTCTCTCTGGGGCCAACGTCCTGACTTTC. Its translation: CASSYSLSGANVLTF. The chain has TRBV6-5 and TRBJ2-6, with unresolved D. The germline V and J ends were trimmed by 0 bases and 0 bases, with 3 bases remaining between them. CDR3 length: 15 amino acids. Germline values: CDR1 MNHEY, CDR2 SVGAGI.

This clonotype was seen at least ten times. This chain links TRBV7-3 with TRBJ2-7; 7 nucleotides align to TRBD1. There are 14 residues in the CDR3. V was clipped by 2 bases and J by 3 bases; unmatched bases: 4. Germline assignment: CDR1 SGHTA and CDR2 FQGTGA. The CDR3 spells CASSLFAGGYEQYF. For the CDR3, the DNA is TGTGCCAGCAGCTTATTCGCAGGGGGCTACGAGCAGTACTTC.

This clonotype occurred a few times. The chain links TRBV6-6 to TRBJ1-3; TRBD1 matches 12 bases. The CDR3 has 17 amino acids. After removal of 5 bases from V and 0 bases from J, the junction contained 5 bases not matched to a gene. CDR1 MNHNY and CDR2 SVGAGI come from the germline V gene (reference sequence). In DNA, the CDR3 is TGTGCCAGCAGTCGACCGGGACAGGGGGCCTCTGGAAACACCATATATTTT. Translated: CASSRPGQGASGNTIYF.

There are a few counts of this clonotype. The J gene is TRBJ2-2, the V gene TRBV5-1; the D gene is possibly TRBD1 (6 bases). V lost 2 bases to trimming and J lost 4 bases, with 12 bases between them. The CDR3 is 15 amino acids. Germline V gives CDR1 SGHRS, CDR2 YFSETQ. DNA for the CDR3: TGCGCCAGCAGCTTTACAGGGATAAGCACCGGGGAGCTGTTTTTT. Protein sequence: CASSFTGISTGELFF.

This clonotype occurred many times. The V gene is TRBV2, the J gene TRBJ1-2; maybe TRBD1 (5 bases). Deletions cut 7 bases from V and 8 bases from J, with 14 bases between. Germline CDR1 is SNHLY and CDR2 is FYNNEI. The CDR3 consists of 12 residues. The CDR3 region is CASTQGARGYTF. The CDR3 DNA reads TGTGCCAGCACTCAAGGGGCGCGAGGCTACACCTTC.

The chain recombines TRBV9 with TRBJ2-7; TRBD1 agrees at 8 bases. This CDR3 has 14 residues. Germline CDR1 and CDR2: SGDLS and YYNGEE. Trimming took 0 bases from V and 3 from J; bases not matched to a gene: 2. This chain's CDR3 is CASSVAGGYYEQYF. The CDR3 nucleotides read TGTGCCAGCAGCGTAGCAGGGGGCTACTACGAGCAGTACTTC.

The rearrangement uses TRBV2 and TRBJ2-1; D is unresolved. The CDR3 is made up of 15 amino acids. CDR1 is SNHLY and CDR2 is FYNNEI in the germline V gene. Deletions cut 3 bases from V and 1 base from J, with 10 bases between. The CDR3 DNA reads TGTGCCAGCAGTGACTTTCTAGGATCCTACAATGAGCAGTTCTTC. It codes for CASSDFLGSYNEQFF.

This clonotype has a handful of counts. This rearrangement joins TRBV9 to TRBJ2-4; 7 nucleotides agree with TRBD1. Germline values: CDR1 SGDLS, CDR2 YYNGEE. Trimming removed 0 bases from V and 5 bases from J; junction bases left unmatched: 5. The CDR3 runs 15 residues. The DNA for the CDR3 is TGTGCCAGCAGCGTAGAAGGGGGCGCGCAAAACATTCAGTACTTC. This gives the protein CASSVEGGAQNIQYF.

This clonotype showed up just a few times. The chain employs TRBV12-3 or TRBV12-4 and TRBJ2-7, with a possible D match to TRBD2 (6 bases). Deletions cut 6 bases from V and 2 bases from J, with 14 bases between. This CDR3 is 14 amino acids long. The CDR3 DNA is TGTGCCAGCAGCACGGGACTTCCCACCTACGAGCAGTACTTC. Protein product: CASSTGLPTYEQYF.

In this sample, this clonotype turned up a few times. The chain carries TRBV20-1 and TRBJ2-4; TRBD2 agrees at 11 bases. The CDR3 sequence is 17 residues long. Unmatched junction bases numbered 8, after V lost 1 base and J lost 3 bases. Germline V gene data show CDR1 as DFQATT and CDR2 as SNEGSKA (reference sequence). The chain's CDR3 is CSARVVAGGRSKNIQYF. Written as DNA, the CDR3 is TGCAGTGCTAGAGTGGTAGCGGGGGGGCGGAGCAAAAACATTCAGTACTTC.

This clonotype showed up many times. This chain links TRBV7-9 with TRBJ2-7, with 7 bases fitting TRBD1. V dropped 1 base and J dropped 5; count of bases not matched to a gene: 8. This CDR3 region has 15 residues. CDR1 is SEHNR and CDR2 is FQNEAQ in the germline V gene (reference sequence). The chain's CDR3 is CASSLGMTGLDEQYF. In DNA, the CDR3 is TGTGCCAGCAGCTTAGGAATGACAGGGTTGGACGAGCAGTACTTC.

This clonotype was seen a handful of times. The chain combines TRBV21-1 with TRBJ2-4. TRBV21-1 constitutes a pseudogene. This CDR3 spans 17 amino acids. The CDR3 nucleotides are TGTGCCAGCAGCAAAGGAACGAAGAGGTTGGCCAAAAACATTCAGTACTTC. It specifies CASSKGTKRLAKNIQYF.